One and the same sample provided the 26 T cell receptor beta chains below, sequenced in a study of blood T cell repertoires in COVID-19 (dated by TCRdb to the early 2020s). The library was prepared using the immunoSEQ multiplex PCR assay. The source is immuneACCESS, and TCRdb retained only in-frame sequences with V and J called. Part of the clones is not carried over; for the studies checked, unresolved V genes explain less than half of this, and the remainder is unexplained. This sample holds about 120,000 clones; more than 75% were observed only once. About 3.5% of the sample is in the top ten clones. Sample: peripheral blood. Receptor source: a man aged 45-65 years with active COVID-19.

The rearrangement links TRBV24-1 to TRBJ1-2; 8 nucleotides match TRBD1. This CDR3 comprises 16 residues. Germline CDR1 is KGHDR and CDR2 is SFDVKD. J lost 3 bases, V lost 3 bases, and 8 bases had no gene match. DNA of the CDR3: TGTGCCACCAGTGATCCCCGGGACAGGAGACACTATGGCTACACCTTC. It translates to CATSDPRDRRHYGYTF.

The genes are TRBV2 and TRBJ2-7, with 8 bases lining up with TRBD1. Trimming removed 6 bases from V and 2 bases from J; junction bases left unmatched: 0. The CDR3 consists of 12 residues. Germline assignment: CDR1 SNHLY and CDR2 FYNNEI. This CDR3 reads CASRDRAYEQYF. CDR3 sequence (DNA): TGTGCCAGCAGGGACAGGGCCTACGAGCAGTACTTC. The full variable domain, with the rest looked up from reference TRBV2 and TRBJ2-7, is EPEVTQTPSHQVTQMGQEVILRCVPISNHLYFYWYRQILGQKVEFLVSFYNNEISEKSEIFDDQFSVERPDGSNFTLKIRSTKLEDSAMYFCASRDRAYEQYFGPGTRLTVT.

This chain joins TRBV9 and TRBJ2-1; 11 nucleotides line up with TRBD2. CDR3 length equals 15 residues. The V gene end was trimmed by 4 bases and the J gene end by 3 bases; junction bases not matched to a gene: 3. Germline V CDR1 and CDR2: SGDLS, YYNGEE. The CDR3 spells CASSPGTSGYNEQFF. The CDR3 nucleotides read TGTGCCAGCAGCCCCGGGACTAGCGGCTACAATGAGCAGTTCTTC.

V is TRBV27 and J is TRBJ1-2, with unresolved D. The CDR3 runs 13 residues. Germline V gene data show CDR1 as MNHEY and CDR2 as SMNVEV (reference sequence). Trimming stripped 3 bases from V and 8 bases from J, with 13 bases between. The CDR3, as DNA: TGTGCCAGCAGTTTTCGAGGGAGTGGAGGCTACACCTTC. Protein product: CASSFRGSGGYTF.

The chain uses TRBV27 and TRBJ1-6; D gene uncertain. The germline CDR1 and CDR2 sequences are MNHEY and SMNVEV (reference sequence). The V end was cut by 3 bases, the J end by 0 bases, with 9 bases between. CDR3 length: 16 residues. The CDR3 DNA reads TGTGCCAGCAGTTTGCAGTTTCTCTCCTATAATTCACCCCTCCACTTT. Its protein product is CASSLQFLSYNSPLHF.

This clone was seen only once. The V and J genes are TRBV27 and TRBJ2-5; 8 bases line up with TRBD1. The CDR3 is 15 amino acids. Germline CDR1 is MNHEY and CDR2 is SMNVEV (reference sequence). J lost 5 bases, V lost 5 bases, and 10 bases had no gene match. The CDR3 DNA follows: TGTGCCAGCAGTCCAGGGGACAGGTCATCGGAGACCCAGTACTTC. Encoded protein: CASSPGDRSSETQYF.

This chain links TRBV5-5 with TRBJ2-1, with 7 nucleotides matching TRBD2. J gave up 7 bases and V 1 base, and 11 bases lay outside the gene matches. This CDR3 is built from 16 residues. The germline gives CDR1 SGHKS, CDR2 YYEKEE (reference sequence). CDR3 nucleotides: TGTGCCAGCAGCTTGATCTTGAGGACTAGATCGAATGAGCAGTTCTTC. It specifies CASSLILRTRSNEQFF.

The V and J genes are TRBV19 and TRBJ1-2; 9 nucleotides agree with TRBD1. V trimming: 4 bases; J trimming: 1 base; junction bases outside the gene matches: 4. The CDR3 loop spans 15 amino acids. The germline CDR1 and CDR2 sequences are LNHDA and SQIVND (reference sequence). The CDR3, as DNA: TGTGCCAGTAGTAGGGACAGGGAGCTTAACTATGGCTACACCTTC. Translating it yields CASSRDRELNYGYTF.

Only one count was recorded for this clone. The chain links TRBV6-5 to TRBJ2-7; D may be TRBD1 (5 bases). The length of the CDR3 is 13 residues. V was pared by 5 bases and J by 1 base, with 9 bases between. The germline V gene encodes CDR1 MNHEY and CDR2 SVGAGI. The CDR3 loop is CASSNTGSYEQYV. Here the CDR3 DNA reads TGTGCCAGCAGTAATACAGGATCCTACGAGCAGTACGTC.

This chain links TRBV12-3 or TRBV12-4 with TRBJ1-2, with D hard to call. This CDR3 is 13 amino acids long. V was pared by 3 bases and J by 4 bases, with 9 bases between. CDR3 nucleotide sequence: TGTGCCAGCAGTTTTTGGGAGGTCTATGGCTACACCTTC. It specifies CASSFWEVYGYTF.

This clone was seen a few times. The chain links TRBV18 to TRBJ1-4; D possibly corresponds to TRBD1 (5 bases). Germline V gene data show CDR1 as KGHSH and CDR2 as LQKENI. V was trimmed by 6 bases and J by 0 bases, leaving 14 bases between them. This CDR3 region has 16 residues. The CDR3 sequence: CASSHIQEATNEKLFF. The CDR3 DNA reads as TGTGCCAGCTCGCACATACAGGAAGCAACTAATGAAAAACTGTTTTTT.

This rearrangement joins TRBV4-2 to TRBJ2-7, with TRBD1 matching 9 bases. This CDR3 region has 15 residues. The trim removed 5 bases at V and 4 bases at J, leaving 9 bases unmatched. Germline CDR1 is LGHNA and CDR2 is YNFKEQ. CDR3 DNA sequence: TGTGCCAGCAGCGGGCAGGGACAGGGCATTTACGAGCAGTACTTC. This codes for CASSGQGQGIYEQYF.

CDR3 bases: TGTGCCAGCAGTGAATTCATCCAGGGGAGCTACGAGCAGTACGTC. Encoded protein: CASSEFIQGSYEQYV. V usage is TRBV6-1 and J usage is TRBJ2-7, with a tentative D call TRBD1 (6 bases). The germline gives CDR1 MNHNS, CDR2 SASEGT. This CDR3 region has 15 residues. V lost 2 bases and J 3 bases, leaving 14 bases between the germline ends.

In its sample, this clone was seen a few times. This chain joins TRBV6-5 and TRBJ2-1, with a possible D match to TRBD1 (5 bases). This CDR3 is 15 amino acids long. CDR1 is MNHEY, CDR2 SVGAGI, per germline. Trimming cost V 2 bases and J 8 bases, with 16 bases left between them. As DNA, the CDR3 is TGTGCCAGCAGTTACGTCCAGGGATCGGTCTATGAGCAGTTCTTC. Translated: CASSYVQGSVYEQFF.

The sample holds one count of this clone. V gene TRBV2 combines with J gene TRBJ1-1, with 9 bases that match TRBD1. J was trimmed by 5 bases and V by 4 bases; bases with no gene match: 14. This CDR3 has 17 residues. Per germline, CDR1 SNHLY and CDR2 FYNNEI. The DNA for the CDR3 is TGTGCCAGCAGTGGTGGCCCCGGGGGACAGGGATGGACTGAAGCTTTCTTT. Translated: CASSGGPGGQGWTEAFF.

The gene calls are TRBV24-1 and TRBJ2-5; 7 nucleotides match TRBD2. Germline loops: CDR1 KGHDR, CDR2 SFDVKD. The CDR3 totals 17 residues. V was clipped by 3 bases and J by 5 bases; unmatched bases: 14. The DNA of the CDR3 is TGTGCCACCAGTGATCGGACTATTGGCGGGAGTCGGGAGACCCAGTACTTC. This encodes CATSDRTIGGSRETQYF.

V usage is TRBV5-6 and J usage is TRBJ1-2; D remains ambiguous. This CDR3 region has 14 residues. CDR1 is SGHDT and CDR2 is YYEEEE in the germline V gene. Between the trimmed V and J ends, which lost 0 bases and 8 bases, there was a span of 14 bases. CDR3 in DNA: TGTGCCAGCAGCTTGGACGGGAGTGGCCTGGGCTACACCTTC. As protein: CASSLDGSGLGYTF.

A few counts support this clone. This chain connects TRBV30 to TRBJ1-5; maybe TRBD1 (6 bases). This CDR3 contains 15 residues. The germline V gene encodes CDR1 GTSNPN and CDR2 SVGIG (reference sequence). V lost 0 bases, J lost 4 bases, and 13 bases lay in between. CDR3 DNA: TGTGCCTGGAGTGTAGGGGGTTCTGGAAATCAGCCCCAGCATTTT. This gives the protein CAWSVGGSGNQPQHF.

V usage is TRBV30 and J usage is TRBJ2-2; D is unclear. V shed 3 bases and J shed 5 bases, with 10 bases lying between them. Germline V lookup: CDR1 GTSNPN, CDR2 SVGIG (reference sequence). CDR3 length equals 13 residues. The CDR3 DNA is TGTGCCTGGAGCGCTACAGCAACCGGGGAGCTGTTTTTT. Amino acids: CAWSATATGELFF.

The V call is TRBV7-2, the J call TRBJ1-2, with no clear D. Germline lookup yields CDR1 SGHTA and CDR2 FQGNSA. Trimming left V 1 base short and J 2 bases short, with 14 bases between. The CDR3 extends over 16 amino acids. The CDR3 here is CASSLVAGRSNYGYTF. DNA for the CDR3: TGTGCCAGCAGCTTAGTGGCAGGCCGATCAAACTATGGCTACACCTTC.

The J gene is TRBJ2-3, the V gene TRBV5-1; 8 nucleotides line up with TRBD1. Looked up from germline, CDR1 is SGHRS and CDR2 is YFSETQ. V trimming: 4 bases; J trimming: 3 bases; junction bases outside the gene matches: 4. The CDR3 extends over 14 amino acids. The CDR3 here is CASSVDRETDTQYF. The CDR3 DNA sequence: TGCGCCAGCAGCGTGGACAGGGAGACAGATACGCAGTATTTT.

The chain has TRBV12-5 and TRBJ1-1, with a tentative D call TRBD1 (5 bases). This CDR3 has 13 residues. V was pared by 1 base and J by 4 bases, with 7 bases between. The V gene's germline CDR1 is LGHNT and CDR2 FRNRAP. The CDR3 coding sequence is TGTGCTAGTGGTTTGGCGGGGGGCACTGAAGCTTTCTTT. This sequence encodes CASGLAGGTEAFF.

The chain recombines TRBV18 with TRBJ2-1; 7 nucleotides match TRBD1. Germline CDR1 is KGHSH and CDR2 is LQKENI. This CDR3 has 13 residues. With 5 bases clipped from V and 4 bases from J, the junction kept 2 bases outside the gene matches. CDR3 sequence: CASSRDRYNEQFF. The CDR3 nucleotides are TGTGCCAGCTCAAGGGACAGATACAATGAGCAGTTCTTC. The full variable domain, rest sourced from reference TRBV18 and TRBJ2-1, is NAGVMQNPRHLVRRRGQEARLRCSPMKGHSHVYWYRQLPEEGLKFMVYLQKENIIDESGMPKERFSAEFPKEGPSILRIQQVVRGDSAAYFCASSRDRYNEQFFGPGTRLTVL.

The chain links TRBV5-8 to TRBJ2-4, with TRBD2 identical over 9 bases. The CDR3 is 17 residues long. The J segment lost 8 bases and the V segment lost 3 bases, leaving 15 bases of the junction unmatched. Germline values: CDR1 SGHTS, CDR2 YDEGEE. The CDR3 bases are TGTGCCAGCAGCTCTACAGGGGCGGGAGGGGGTGCGGACATTCAGTACTTC. This encodes CASSSTGAGGGADIQYF. The full variable domain, with the rest looked up from reference TRBV5-8 and TRBJ2-4, is EAGVTQSPTHLIKTRGQQATLRCSPISGHTSVYWYQQALGLGLQFLLWYDEGEERNRGNFPPRFSGRQFPNYSSELNVNALELEDSALYLCASSSTGAGGGADIQYFGAGTRLSVL.

The chain joins TRBV12-3 or TRBV12-4 to TRBJ1-1; D remains ambiguous. The CDR3 is 13 residues long. V lost 7 bases and J 3 bases, leaving 12 bases between the germline ends. The CDR3 sequence is CASTDPQYTEAFF. Here the CDR3 DNA reads TGTGCCAGCACCGACCCACAGTACACTGAAGCTTTCTTT.

The V call is TRBV10-2, the J call TRBJ2-4, with D possibly TRBD2 on 6 matching bases. Germline loops: CDR1 WSHSY, CDR2 SAAADI. Trimming took 2 bases from V and 1 from J, leaving 15 bases between them. The CDR3 has 17 residues. The CDR3 protein is CASSEKPWGVAKNIQYF. CDR3 coding DNA: TGCGCCAGCAGTGAGAAGCCCTGGGGGGTCGCCAAAAACATTCAGTACTTC.